The rows below give T cell receptor beta chains drawn from one sample of a study of cytomegalovirus exposure and HLA in healthy donors. Method: immunoSEQ multiplex PCR; TCRdb's copy keeps in-frame clones and lacks some. The profile shows 100,000 to 150,000 clones, more than 65% of them singletons. The sample consisted of PBMCs. These receptors all come from a male donor in good health and CMV-seropositive. CDR3s include the opening cysteine and the closing phenylalanine or tryptophan. A D gene is named only where the DNA matches it firmly. Rows give clone size only sometimes, using once, few, many, or a class for an expanded clone.

size	J	length	V	D	DNA	CDR3
few	TRBJ2-2	15	TRBV2	NA	TGTGCCAGCAGTGACAGGGGTGGAGAGTACGGGGAGCTGTTTTTT	CASSDRGGEYGELFF
few	TRBJ2-5	15	TRBV10-3	TRBD1	TGTGCCATCAGTGATCCGGGACAGGGTATGGAGACCCAGTACTTC	CAISDPGQGMETQYF
NA	TRBJ2-3	14	TRBV7-3	TRBD1	TGTGCCAGCAGCTCGGACAGGGAGGCAGATACGCAGTATTTT	CASSSDREADTQYF
once	TRBJ2-7	16	TRBV2	NA	TGTGCCAGCAGTGGGGGGGGCGGGGGTAGCTCCTACGAGCAGTACTTC	CASSGGGGGSSYEQYF
NA	TRBJ1-4	17	TRBV28	NA	TGTGCCAGCAGTTCCGTCCCGGGACTCTTAGAACATGAAAAACTGTTTTTT	CASSSVPGLLEHEKLFF
NA	TRBJ1-1	15	TRBV28	NA	TGTGCCAGCAGTTTAGGAAGGGCGGGGAACACTGAAGCTTTCTTT	CASSLGRAGNTEAFF
NA	TRBJ2-7	13	TRBV7-7	TRBD1	TGTGCCAGCAGCTTTGGACAGGGCGGCGAGCAGTACTTC	CASSFGQGGEQYF
NA	TRBJ2-7	15	TRBV19	NA	TGTGCCACTGAGACTCGGGACTCCGACGGGTACGAGCAGTACTTC	CATETRDSDGYEQYF
NA	TRBJ2-3	13	TRBV27	NA	TGTGCCAGCAGGGACATCAGCACAGATACGCAGTATTTT	CASRDISTDTQYF
NA	TRBJ2-7	15	TRBV27	TRBD1	TGTGCCAGCAGTTTACTAGGGGGCGGGCCCAACAAGCAGTACTTC	CASSLLGGGPNKQYF
few	TRBJ1-2	17	TRBV29-1	NA	TGCAGCGTTGAACTGTACGCTATCGGGGACAACAAGTATGGCTACACCTTC	CSVELYAIGDNKYGYTF
NA	TRBJ2-5	16	TRBV7-9	TRBD1	TGTGCCAGCAGCTCTCAGACAGGGGGGGCGTCTACGAAGCAGTACTTC	CASSSQTGGASTKQYF
NA	TRBJ1-1	14	TRBV6-4	TRBD1	TGTGCCAGCAAAGGGGCTACAGGGGACACTGAAGCTTTCTTT	CASKGATGDTEAFF
NA	TRBJ2-5	12	TRBV7-8	NA	TGTGCCAGCAGCCGCGCGCAAGAGACCCAGTACTTC	CASSRAQETQYF
NA	TRBJ1-4	12	TRBV2	NA	TGTGCCAGCAAAGCGCAGGGGGAAAAACTGTTTTTT	CASKAQGEKLFF
NA	TRBJ1-2	14	TRBV4-1	TRBD1	TGCGCCAGCAGCCAACCACGGGACAGGGACTTTCGGGCCTTC	CASSQPRDRDFRAF
NA	TRBJ2-3	16	TRBV7-8	NA	TGTGCCAGCAAGGCCTCGGGCGGGATTGGTTCAGATACGCAGTATTTT	CASKASGGIGSDTQYF
NA	TRBJ1-6	14	TRBV10-3	NA	TGTGCCATCAGTGAGGCGCTCTTTAATTCACCCCTCCACTTT	CAISEALFNSPLHF
few	TRBJ2-5	14	TRBV25-1	TRBD1	TGTGCCAGCAGTGAACAGGGGGCCAAAGAGACCCAGTACTTC	CASSEQGAKETQYF
NA	TRBJ2-5	16	TRBV5-1	NA	TGCGCCAGCAGCTTGGCCTGGACTAACGGGGAGGAGACCCAGTACTTC	CASSLAWTNGEETQYF
NA	TRBJ1-5	17	TRBV12-2	NA	TGTGCAAGTCGCTTAGAAAGAGGGTCTTATAGCAATCAGCCCCAGCATTTT	CASRLERGSYSNQPQHF
NA	TRBJ2-3	18	TRBV10-3	TRBD2	TGTGCCATCAGCCCTTGGGCGGGGGGGCCAATATCTACAGATACGCAGTATTTT	CAISPWAGGPISTDTQYF
few	TRBJ2-2	18	TRBV27	TRBD2	TGTGCCAGCAGTTTCGGGGCTAGCGGGAGGCGAAACACCGGGGAGCTGTTTTTT	CASSFGASGRRNTGELFF
NA	TRBJ2-5	14	TRBV7-9	NA	TGTGCCAGCAGCTTTACTAGGGACCAAGAGACCCAGTACTTC	CASSFTRDQETQYF
once	TRBJ2-1	15	TRBV28	TRBD1	TGTGCCGGCAGCCCAGGGACAGATTGGGGGAATGAGCAGTTCTTC	CAGSPGTDWGNEQFF
NA	TRBJ1-3	12	TRBV7-9	NA	TGTGCCAGCAGCCCAGGGGGAAACACCATATATTTT	CASSPGGNTIYF
once	TRBJ2-2	16	TRBV19	TRBD1	TGTGCCAGTAGTACGACAGGGGGCGTGAGGACCGGGGAGCTGTTTTTT	CASSTTGGVRTGELFF
NA	TRBJ2-1	12	TRBV11-2	NA	TGTGCCAGCAGCTCCACCGGCAATGAGCAGTTCTTC	CASSSTGNEQFF
NA	TRBJ1-1	14	TRBV7-9	TRBD1	TGTGCCAGCAGCTCCCTCAGGGGGCGCACTGAAGCTTTCTTT	CASSSLRGRTEAFF
few	TRBJ1-1	12	TRBV2	NA	TGTGCCAGCAGTGCATCGGTGAAGGGGGCTTTCTTT	CASSASVKGAFF
NA	TRBJ2-1	14	TRBV19	TRBD1	TGTGCCAGTAGAGCCGGACAGGTGAACAATGAGCAGTTCTTC	CASRAGQVNNEQFF
NA	TRBJ2-5	15	TRBV11-2	NA	TGTGCCAGCAGCTTATCCTTACAGCCACAAGAGACCCAGTACTTC	CASSLSLQPQETQYF
NA	TRBJ2-1	14	TRBV27	TRBD1	TGTGCCAGTCTAGGGGACAGGGGGTACAATGAGCAGTTCTTC	CASLGDRGYNEQFF
NA	TRBJ2-3	15	TRBV2	TRBD2	TGTGCCAGCAGAAATCTAGCGGATAGCACAGATACGCAGTATTTT	CASRNLADSTDTQYF
NA	TRBJ2-7	13	TRBV10-3	TRBD2	TGTGCCATCAAAAGCGGGGGTTATGGCGAGCAGTACTTC	CAIKSGGYGEQYF
NA	TRBJ2-7	13	TRBV7-9	NA	TGTGCCAGCAGCGGCCAGAACGTCTACGAGCAGTACTTC	CASSGQNVYEQYF
NA	TRBJ2-2	16	TRBV4-1	NA	TGCGCCAGCAGTCTCGGTCCAGCGGTGAACACCGGGGAGCTGTTTTTT	CASSLGPAVNTGELFF
NA	TRBJ2-3	14	TRBV5-6	NA	TGTGCCAGCAGCTTGACAGCTTTCACAGATACGCAGTATTTT	CASSLTAFTDTQYF
NA	TRBJ1-1	16	TRBV7-9	NA	TGTGCCAGCAGCCAAACCCCCGGGGGGATTCGGACTGAAGCTTTCTTT	CASSQTPGGIRTEAFF
NA	TRBJ2-6	16	TRBV6-1	NA	TGTGCCAGCAGTGAAAAGGGGGGGTCTGGGGCCAACGTCCTGACTTTC	CASSEKGGSGANVLTF
NA	TRBJ2-7	17	TRBV10-3	TRBD2	TGTGCCATCAGTGAGTCGAGTAGAGCGGGAGGTCCAGGCGAGCAGTACTTC	CAISESSRAGGPGEQYF
NA	TRBJ1-1	15	TRBV2	NA	TGTGCCAGCTGGTGGAGGGAGGGGATGAACACTGAAGCTTTCTTT	CASWWREGMNTEAFF
NA	TRBJ1-2	14	TRBV27	NA	TGTGCCAGCAGTCCGACCCCAGGGGCCTATGGCTACACCTTC	CASSPTPGAYGYTF
once	TRBJ2-7	14	TRBV28	TRBD2	TGTGCCAGCAGTTTACTAGCGGGAACCTACGAGCAGTACTTC	CASSLLAGTYEQYF
NA	TRBJ1-2	16	TRBV7-3	NA	TGTGCCAGCAGCCCAGGCGGCGACAGAGCACTCTATGGCTACACCTTC	CASSPGGDRALYGYTF